This T cell receptor beta chain is drawn from a study of blood T cell repertoires in COVID-19. Study-wide background: Samples representing acute and convalescent COVID-19 were sourced from the United States, Italy and Spain. T cells, B-cell-depleted T cells, or PBMCs supplied cDNA or gDNA.

V lost 5 bases to trimming and J lost 0 bases, with 13 bases between them. The CDR3 sequence is 15 residues long. Germline V gene data show CDR1 as MNHEY and CDR2 as SMNVEV (reference sequence). As originally analysed: From reference gene primer amplification, estimates of nucleated cell counts were derived. Assay used: immunoSEQ multiplex PCR; TCRdb lists only in-frame clones, some missing. The V and J calls and clone size were taken over from that table, and D and trimming were inferred from the DNA. The sample carries around 94,000 clones, about four fifths recorded once. The sequenced material came from peripheral blood. The chain uses TRBV27 and TRBJ1-1, with unresolved D. The TCR comes from a man aged 35 to 55 with active or convalescent COVID-19. DNA for the CDR3: TGTGCCAGCAGTCCCCTTCCTTTAGTGAACACTGAAGCTTTCTTT. This translates into CASSPLPLVNTEAFF.